This TCR beta chain was sequenced in a study of T cell responses to AZD1222 COVID-19 vaccine. Whole-study context: Recipients boosted at about 4 weeks or about 12 weeks are pooled. Study-wide points: Spike regions recognized by vaccine-associated CD4 TCRs spanned the protein, led by 160-218 and 743-854. It should be noted that donors were predominantly white British and more often female, and clonal diversity was possibly underestimated.

Measured with immunoSEQ multiplex PCR; TCRdb has only the in-frame clones, and not every one. The table lists about 61,000 clones, about 87% of them singletons. This CDR3 has 15 amino acids. In germline, CDR1 is LNHDA, CDR2 SQIVND (reference sequence). The V end was cut by 4 bases, the J end by 7 bases, with 16 bases between. In the case of this clone: The antigen is unknown.

Sequenced here: peripheral blood, sampled on day 0 of AZD1222 vaccination. The rearrangement uses TRBV19 and TRBJ1-4; D gene uncertain. This clonotype was sampled from an adult in good health. Here the CDR3 reads CASSTDPTWGEKLFF. The CDR3 DNA reads TGTGCCAGTAGTACAGACCCAACGTGGGGTGAAAAACTGTTTTTT.